This T cell receptor (beta chain) emerged from a study of PD-1 blockade in mismatch repair-deficient tumors. Whole-study context: All were previously treated, progressing patients with over 9 mismatch repair-deficient cancer types.

Mismatch repair deficiency was confirmed in all patients, by PCR or immunohistochemistry. A few pembrolizumab responders had their TCRs sequenced. The assay was immunoSEQ multiplex PCR, and TCRdb's table has in-frame clones only and misses some. Of about 130,000 clones listed, around nine tenths are singletons. Trimming cost V 4 bases and J 6 bases; bases outside gene matches: 3. The CDR3 runs 13 residues. Germline lookup yields CDR1 MGHRA and CDR2 YSYEKL. Sequenced material: peripheral blood, taken 70 to 72 weeks after starting pembrolizumab. The chain combines TRBV4-1 with TRBJ2-4, with TRBD2 matching 7 bases. This clonotype originated in an adult with mismatch repair-deficient cancer. CDR3 protein: CASSPPGGNIQYF. The DNA for the CDR3 is TGCGCCAGCAGCCCCCCGGGGGGAAACATTCAGTACTTC.